The next 2 T cell receptor beta chains were all read from a single sample in a study of cytomegalovirus exposure and HLA in healthy donors. Amplification used 60 Vbeta primers and 13 Jbeta primers. Profiled with immunoSEQ multiplex PCR; TCRdb holds only in-frame clones, not every one. The table shows more than 55,000 clones, with about 74% occurring only once. The sequenced material came from PBMCs. Receptors were obtained from a woman in her fifties or sixties in good health and CMV-seropositive.

The sample holds one count of this clone. The chain recombines TRBV29-1 with TRBJ1-2; 10 nucleotides match TRBD1. The V segment lost 6 bases and the J segment 4 bases; nucleotides outside the gene matches: 8. Looked up from germline, CDR1 is SQVTM and CDR2 is ANQGSEA. This CDR3 is 14 amino acids long. In DNA form, the CDR3 reads TGCAGCGTGGGGGGACAGGGGCAGAGCTATGGCTACACCTTC. It is translated as CSVGGQGQSYGYTF.

This rearrangement joins TRBV30 to TRBJ2-3; 8 bases fit TRBD2. The CDR3 consists of 15 residues. Looked up from germline, CDR1 is GTSNPN and CDR2 is SVGIG (reference sequence). V lost 3 bases and J lost 2; bases outside the gene matches: 7. The CDR3 region has the DNA TGTGCCTGGAGCGTGAGTAGCGGGGCCACAGATACGCAGTATTTT. It is translated as CAWSVSSGATDTQYF.